The T cell receptor (beta chain) under discussion was sequenced for a study of a mutant IDH1 vaccine in newly diagnosed glioma. Study-wide context: Radiotherapy alone preceded vaccination by 4-6 weeks; alternatively, vaccination started with temozolomide cycles. Receipt of radiotherapy, temozolomide, or both preceded the study, and most received both. Treated patients, averaging roughly 40 years, were around 62% male and roughly 38% female.

On this clone itself: Antigen specificity is unknown.

Stated time point: week 23, last vaccination. Vaccination used 300 ug of mutant IDH1 20-mer peptide per dose, with topical imiquimod. Diagnosis in the donors showed new WHO grade 3 or 4 astrocytomas that were IDH1-mutant and ATRX-lost. V shed 3 bases and J shed 11 bases, with 13 bases lying between them. Germline V gene lookup returns CDR1 MNHNY and CDR2 SVGAGI (reference sequence). The CDR3 totals 12 residues. Using immunoSEQ multiplex PCR, the repertoire was profiled, and TCRdb retains in-frame clones only, with some absent. Found here are tens of thousands of clones, nearly 85% of them singletons; the top ten hold 10% to 15%.

The V and J genes are TRBV6-6 and TRBJ2-5; no firm D call. Sequences were derived from PBMCs, sampled from a glioma patient whose treatment included an IDH1 peptide vaccine. This TCR came from a man between 18 and 29 years old with glioma. CDR3 DNA sequence: TGTGCCAGCAGTTATACCGTACGAGAGCAGTACTTC. Protein: CASSYTVREQYF.